The clone carrying this T cell receptor beta chain was observed once. As yet, its antigen is unknown. Each cell subset's genomic DNA was divided evenly among several immunoSEQ plates. The repertoire was sequenced with immunoSEQ multiplex PCR; TCRdb's copy has only in-frame clones and lacks some. The sample shows 950,000 to 1,100,000 clones, 78% of them seen only once. This entry comes from a study of shared clonotypes between healthy human individuals. Across the whole study: Sampling drew on donors who were a couple of women and a few men aged 18 to 49. Three plates were used per donor for CD4 naive, three for CD4 memory, two for CD8 naive and one for CD8 memory.

Study-wide results and limits: Clonotypes shared by all four donors outscored non-shared clonotypes in generation probability.

The length of the CDR3 is 13 residues. V lost 4 bases and J 0 bases, leaving 7 bases between the germline ends. Germline lookup yields CDR1 LGHNA and CDR2 YSLEER. This TCR was recovered from a man aged 18 to 30 in good health. Some clones in this sample may be carry-over from other donors' samples. The sequenced sample was memory CD4+ T cells from PBMCs. Subset denoted: CD45RA-negative fraction. The J gene is TRBJ2-7, the V gene TRBV4-3, with a possible D match to TRBD1 (6 bases). CDR3 bases: TGCGCCAGCAGCCGGGACAACTCCTACGAGCAGTACTTC. This codes for CASSRDNSYEQYF.